The TCR beta chain described here comes from a study of T cell responses to AZD1222 COVID-19 vaccine. Overall study context: Second-dose intervals of approximately 4 or approximately 12 weeks were pooled.

About this clone itself: Its antigen is currently unknown.

Assay: immunoSEQ multiplex PCR; the TCRdb copy retains only in-frame clones and omits some. The sample lists 130,000 to 150,000 clones; 85% to 95% were seen once. Trimming removed 4 bases from V and 0 bases from J, with 16 bases in between. The CDR3 contains 16 residues. Germline loops: CDR1 SGHRS, CDR2 YFSETQ. Whole-study results and caveats: Targeting of unmutated variant regions was reportedly seen in nearly half of spike-specific TCRs.

This receptor was obtained from an adult in good health. This chain uses TRBV5-1 with TRBJ1-1; unclear D gene. Sequenced material: peripheral blood, taken on day 0 of AZD1222 vaccination. CDR3 residues: CASSRGSSIMNTEAFF. CDR3 sequence (DNA): TGCGCCAGCAGCCGGGGATCTTCGATCATGAACACTGAAGCTTTCTTT.